This TCR beta chain was recorded in a study of cytomegalovirus exposure and HLA in healthy donors (dated by TCRdb to about 2017). For the study in its entirety: An earlier analysis of roughly 610 of the donors reported 250 to 350 Gb of sequence data and roughly 120 million unique TCR beta sequences obtained from about 180 million T cells. Roughly 320 gigabases of sequencing data and 75 million to 85 million unique TCR sequences made up an early release that covered fewer than 650 HLA-typed donors. Of the 300 to 500 genotyped donors, 81% were placed in the genetic ancestry cluster associated with self-reported Caucasian donors. The study aimed to test whether cataloging public T cell receptors could reveal signatures of past pathogen exposure. The study used immunosequencing to profile the T cell repertoires of several hundred subjects and linked those repertoires to cytomegalovirus serostatus. Besides the first cohort of hundreds of subjects, a separate validation cohort made up of around 120 different subjects was used. The study combined high-throughput TCR immunosequencing, statistical association of individual TCRs with disease status, and machine learning to predict cytomegalovirus infection status. A later analysis re-examined previously published TCR beta repertoires from around 670 donors and added high-resolution HLA genotyping to investigate patterns of TCR occurrence. The later analysis used no new phenotypic data to find candidate immune exposures, relying instead on TCR beta sequences and their occurrence across donors. To decide whether each TCR beta V gene segment behaved as functional or pseudogenic, an earlier analysis of some 600 of the donors relied on high-throughput TCR beta sequencing. Donor age, sex, ethnicity and CMV serostatus were compiled alongside the repertoire data. A later genetic analysis took genome-wide SNP genotypes for about three fifths of the roughly 670 donors and used that subset as a discovery cohort. All discovery cohort repertoires had been generated using a single sequencing platform. HLA typing included class I and class II loci at four-digit resolution. The number of typed donors differed by locus: 629-630 for A, B, C, DRB1 and DQB1; 522 for DQA1; around 610 for DPA1; and 450 to 480 for DPB1. About 5 DR-DQ haplotypes were handled as single units for association and clustering, since linkage in the cohort was strong. Among some 410 genotyped donors of the cohort, an average of approximately 240,000 unique TCR beta nucleotide sequences was sequenced per donor, of which roughly 17% were non-productive. Study-wide findings and limitations: The authors suggested that the approach could potentially be generalized to other disease states and immunological phenotypes. A cluster of highly shared sequence variants was judged likely to be a technical artifact of the sequencing pipeline. A later analysis found that HLA-associated TCR beta chains were more clonally expanded and had lower generation probabilities than equally common non-associated chains. About 15 rarely observed V segments, including chromosome 9 orphons, were excluded from the earlier analysis of just under 600 of the donors because counts were too low. In a later analysis, TCR association rates were found to vary across HLA loci, with the most associated TCRs seen for DRB1 alleles and the fewest for HLA-C alleles. In an earlier analysis of approximately 590 of the donors, most TCR beta V segments were observed in productive rearrangements about 90% or about 30% of the time, broadly matching IMGT annotations. When HLA alleles, especially DR and DQ, strongly co-occurred, attributing TCR associations to individual alleles was difficult. Sequencing depth was assumed to be roughly uniform across donors in the presence/absence analyses, though that assumption may not hold. A few of the identified cytomegalovirus-associated TCR beta chains were confirmed in vitro to be specific for cytomegalovirus antigens. Most TCR sequences were observed very rarely across donors, whereas some public TCRs were present in many individuals. Because HLA typing was missing for some donors at each locus, association tests included only the typed subset. Linkage disequilibrium might explain the correlated functional status among segregating V segments, but an unknown experimental factor could not be excluded. In both the original and validation cohorts, the classifier was reported to diagnose cytomegalovirus status with high specificity and sensitivity. A further reported finding was that TCR beta sequences accurately predicted the HLA-A and HLA-B alleles for most subjects in the first cohort. Only TCR beta chains were sequenced in this cohort, and the absence of alpha or paired-chain data limited detectable features. A later analysis found that most CMV-associated TCR beta chains appeared HLA-restricted, with HLA associations seemingly driven largely by CMV exposure. The only immune exposure information available for the cohort was CMV serostatus. A later genetic analysis associated a missense DCLRE1C variant with V-gene and J-gene trimming of TCR beta chains, and an independent cohort replicated the association. A later analysis reported that several top co-occurrence clusters appeared linked to parvovirus B19, influenza, CMV and Epstein-Barr virus. In a later genetic analysis, fewer N-insertions in productive TCRs were reported among donors in an Asian-associated ancestry cluster than the roughly 700-donor mean. The study gave a list of under 200 TCR beta chains associated with cytomegalovirus. In a later analysis, more than 15,000 TCR beta sequences were associated with specific HLA alleles at a false discovery rate of 0.05.

On this clone: Its antigen is unknown. One base away there is no much larger clone; base qualities are not given.

The method behind the library was the immunoSEQ multiplex PCR assay. For the multiplex PCR, a mixture combining 60 forward primers for TCR Vbeta segments and 13 reverse primers for TCR Jbeta segments was used. The CDR3 region of rearranged TCR beta genes was amplified from genomic DNA by a multiplex PCR assay. The amplified TCR beta libraries were sequenced on the Illumina HiSeq System as 87-base-pair reads. The original methods were these. In a later analysis, tens of millions of unique TCR beta chains were counted across the approximately 640 repertoires, and approximately 11 million of these chains were shared by at least two donors. Raw reads were error-corrected and collapsed into unique sequences by a nearest-neighbor algorithm in which closely related sequences were merged to remove PCR and sequencing errors. V, D and J gene segments were assigned by aligning CDR3 sequences to IMGT reference sequences. For a sequence to be retained, a match of at least six nucleotides to both a V gene segment and a J gene segment was required. A rearrangement was called productive if the CDR3 had no stop codons and remained in frame with V and J, and every other rearrangement was called non-productive. CDR3 was defined by IMGT convention, running from the second conserved V-encoded cysteine to the conserved J-encoded phenylalanine. In an earlier analysis of just under 600 of the donors, sequences lacking an unambiguous match to a single V gene segment were excluded. In an earlier analysis of a few hundred of the donors, V segments were called functional above 56.7% productive rearrangements and were called segregating when the between-donor standard deviation exceeded 5%. A statistical classification framework was built for diagnosing cytomegalovirus status from the catalog of TCR beta chain sequences. A later analysis assigned V and J genes by comparing TCR nucleotide sequences with IMGT/GENE-DB human TR gene sequences. In a later analysis, CDR3 sequences and most-parsimonious VDJ recombination scenarios were assigned using the TCRdist pipeline. In a later analysis, every TCR beta chain was defined by the combination of its CDR3 amino acid sequence and its V-gene family, and reads without a unique V-gene family were dropped. A later analysis removed over 500 highly shared, low-generation-probability nucleotide sequences to deal with suspected cross-contamination and a sequencing artifact. For each public chain, a later analysis derived a clonal expansion index from normalized ranks of inferred template counts within each repertoire. In a later analysis, generation probabilities were computed with a VDJ recombination model fitted to out-of-frame rearrangements, and the resulting probabilities were checked against IGoR. In a later analysis, TCR-TCR, TCR-HLA and TCR-CMV co-occurrence was scored with hypergeometric tests, and a repertoire-size bias correction was applied to TCR pairs. A later analysis estimated false discovery rates by permuting HLA or CMV assignments 20 times. In a later analysis, co-occurring TCRs were grouped using DBSCAN, and TCRdist sequence similarity was added for clustering within HLA-allele-positive subsets. Co-occurrence clustering excluded repertoires with fewer than 30,000 or more than 120,000 public chains, plus five with anomalous nucleotide sharing. The clones in this table, taken by TCRdb from immuneACCESS, are in-frame only. Not every clone is retained; where verified, under half of the shortfall comes from an unresolved V gene, and the cause of the rest is unknown. For V, J and clone size, that table is used; D and trimming come from the DNA. This sample has 130,000 to 150,000 clones in its table, and about four fifths of those were observed once. The ten largest clonotypes hold roughly 2.2% of the sample.

The cohort comprised hundreds of healthy bone marrow donors. At the time of sampling, all cohort members were nominally healthy, though unrecorded immune exposures were likely present. The donor was CMV seronegative and belonged to the group of over 300 seronegative cohort members. A peripheral blood sample was provided by each donor, and peripheral blood mononuclear cells were used for TCR beta sequencing. The Qiagen DNeasy Blood Extraction Kit was used to extract genomic DNA from the blood cell samples. The sample taken for sequencing was PBMCs. This receptor was taken from a man aged 25 to 45 in good health and CMV-seronegative.

CDR3 region: CASSYRQGSTGELFF. Here is the DNA: TGTGCCAGCAGCTACCGACAGGGCTCCACCGGGGAGCTGTTTTTT. Recombination linked TRBV5-8 to TRBJ2-2, and 7 junction bases match TRBD1. Ends trimmed: V by 3 bases, J by 4 bases; bases unmatched to a gene: 6. The cysteine opens and the phenylalanine closes a CDR3 of 15 amino acids. CDR3 DNA only is kept here, 45 bases in frame from base 1. Reading the germline V gene gives CDR1 SGHTS and CDR2 YDEGEE.